The entry that follows covers one T cell receptor (beta chain) sequence. No antigen is known for it. This sample is drawn from a study of T cell repertoires in cytomegalovirus infection. About the research overall: It was recently identified HLA-C-restricted and well-studied HLA-B-restricted CMV epitopes that the study used.

Germline CDR1 and CDR2: MDHEN and SYDVKM. The length of the CDR3 is 12 residues. Trimming pared 5 bases from V and 5 bases from J, leaving 9 bases between. TCRdb fed the reads into MiXCR, producing one record per CDR3 protein. The profile shows a few hundred thousand distinct CDR3 sequences, roughly 28% of them singletons. The rearrangement uses TRBV28 and TRBJ2-5; the D gene could be TRBD1 or TRBD2 (5 bases each). The origin of this receptor is a human donor in good health (CMV status not recorded). Some clones in this sample may be carry-over from other donors' samples. Sequenced material: cultured PBMCs, taken from culture after CMV antigen stimulation. DNA of the CDR3: TGTGCCAGCAGTGGGGGAGTGGAGACCCAGTACTTC. Translating it yields CASSGGVETQYF.